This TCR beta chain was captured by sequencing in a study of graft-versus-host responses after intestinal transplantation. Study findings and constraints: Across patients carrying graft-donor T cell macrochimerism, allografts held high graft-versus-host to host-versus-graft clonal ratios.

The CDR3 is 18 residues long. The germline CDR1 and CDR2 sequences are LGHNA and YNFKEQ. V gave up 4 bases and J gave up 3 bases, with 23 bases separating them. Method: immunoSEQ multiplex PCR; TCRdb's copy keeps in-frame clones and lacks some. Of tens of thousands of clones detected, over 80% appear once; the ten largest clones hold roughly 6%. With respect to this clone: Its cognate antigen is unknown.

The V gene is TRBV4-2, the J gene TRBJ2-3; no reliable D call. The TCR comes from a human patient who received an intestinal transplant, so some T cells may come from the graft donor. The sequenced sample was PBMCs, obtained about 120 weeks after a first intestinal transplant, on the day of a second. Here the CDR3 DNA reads TGTGCCAGCAGCCCCGGCCGGTTGGCGTTGGGTGATACAGATACGCAGTATTTT. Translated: CASSPGRLALGDTDTQYF.